This TCR beta chain was captured by sequencing in a study of blood T cell repertoires in COVID-19. On the study more broadly: Sites in the United States, Italy and Spain provided acute and convalescent COVID-19 samples. T cells, B-cell-depleted T cells, or PBMCs supplied cDNA or gDNA.

In the original workflow: Estimation of nucleated cell counts was performed using reference gene primer amplification. Profiled with immunoSEQ multiplex PCR; TCRdb holds only in-frame clones, not every one. V and J calls and clone size come straight from that table; D and trimming were deduced from the DNA. The table lists tens of thousands of clones, around 79% of them singletons. V lost 7 bases and J 1 base, leaving 16 bases between the germline ends. CDR1 and CDR2 (germline): ENHRY, SYGVKD. The CDR3 totals 15 residues. The sample was peripheral blood. The receptor's source is a man in his fifties or sixties with acute or convalescent COVID-19. This chain connects TRBV10-3 to TRBJ1-1, with D uncertain. CDR3: CAINSQWGGNTEAFF. The DNA of the CDR3 is TGTGCCATCAACTCCCAATGGGGAGGGAACACTGAAGCTTTCTTT.